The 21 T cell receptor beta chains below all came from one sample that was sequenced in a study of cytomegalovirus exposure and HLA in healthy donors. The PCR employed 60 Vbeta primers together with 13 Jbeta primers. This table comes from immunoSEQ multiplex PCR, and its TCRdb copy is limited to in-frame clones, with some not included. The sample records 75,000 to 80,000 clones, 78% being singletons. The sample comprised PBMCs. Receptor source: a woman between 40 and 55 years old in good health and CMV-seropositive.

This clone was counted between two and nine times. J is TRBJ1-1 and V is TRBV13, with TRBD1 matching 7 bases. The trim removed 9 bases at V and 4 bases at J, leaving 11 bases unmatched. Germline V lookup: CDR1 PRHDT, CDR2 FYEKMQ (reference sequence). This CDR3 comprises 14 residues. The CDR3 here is CASRTGGGGTEAFF. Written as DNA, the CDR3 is TGTGCCAGTCGGACAGGCGGGGGGGGCACTGAAGCTTTCTTT.

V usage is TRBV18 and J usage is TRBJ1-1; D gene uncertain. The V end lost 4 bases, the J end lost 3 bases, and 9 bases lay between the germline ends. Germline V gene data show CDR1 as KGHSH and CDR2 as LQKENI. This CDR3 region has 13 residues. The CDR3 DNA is TGTGCCAGCTCACAACGAGGAGACACTGAAGCTTTCTTT. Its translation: CASSQRGDTEAFF.

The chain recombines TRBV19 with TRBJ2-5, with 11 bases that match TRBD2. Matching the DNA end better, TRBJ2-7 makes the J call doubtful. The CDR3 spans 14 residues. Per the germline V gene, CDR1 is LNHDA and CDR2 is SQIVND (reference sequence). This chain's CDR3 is CASSGTSGTYEQYF. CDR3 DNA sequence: TGTGCCAGTAGTGGGACTAGCGGTACCTACGAGCAGTACTTC.

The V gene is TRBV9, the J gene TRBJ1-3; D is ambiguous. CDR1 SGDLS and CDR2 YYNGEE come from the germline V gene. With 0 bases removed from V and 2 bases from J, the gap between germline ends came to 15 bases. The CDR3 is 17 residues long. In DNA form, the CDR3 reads TGTGCCAGCAGCGTAGCTGGGAGTTCCTTAGCTGGAAACACCATATATTTT. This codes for CASSVAGSSLAGNTIYF.

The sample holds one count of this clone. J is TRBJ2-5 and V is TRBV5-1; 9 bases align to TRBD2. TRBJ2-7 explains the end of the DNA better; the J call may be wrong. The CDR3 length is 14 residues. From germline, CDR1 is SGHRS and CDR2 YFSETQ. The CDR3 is CASSSWTSAYEQYF. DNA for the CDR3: TGCGCCAGCAGCTCCTGGACTAGCGCCTACGAGCAGTACTTC.

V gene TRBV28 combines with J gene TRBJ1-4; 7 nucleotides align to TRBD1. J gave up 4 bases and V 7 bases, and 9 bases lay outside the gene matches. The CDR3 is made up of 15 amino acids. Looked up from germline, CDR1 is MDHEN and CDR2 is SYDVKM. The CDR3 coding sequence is TGTGCCAGCACCATTCCGGGACAGAGTAATGAAAAACTGTTTTTT. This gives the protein CASTIPGQSNEKLFF.

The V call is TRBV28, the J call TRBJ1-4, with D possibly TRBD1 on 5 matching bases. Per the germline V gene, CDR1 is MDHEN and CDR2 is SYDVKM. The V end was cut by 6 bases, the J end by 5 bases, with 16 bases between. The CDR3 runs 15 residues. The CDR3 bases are TGTGCCAGCAGGCGATCAGGGATTCCGAATGAAAAACTGTTTTTT. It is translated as CASRRSGIPNEKLFF. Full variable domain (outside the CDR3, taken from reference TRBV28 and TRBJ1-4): DVKVTQSSRYLVKRTGEKVFLECVQDMDHENMFWYRQDPGLGLRLIYFSYDVKMKEKGDIPEGYSVSREKKERFSLILESASTNQTSMYLCASRRSGIPNEKLFFGSGTQLSVL.

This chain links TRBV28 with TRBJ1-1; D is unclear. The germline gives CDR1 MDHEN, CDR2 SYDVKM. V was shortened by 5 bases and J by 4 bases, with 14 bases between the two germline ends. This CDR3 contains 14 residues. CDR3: CASSPILKSTEAFF. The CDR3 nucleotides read TGTGCCAGCAGTCCCATTCTGAAGAGCACTGAAGCTTTCTTT.

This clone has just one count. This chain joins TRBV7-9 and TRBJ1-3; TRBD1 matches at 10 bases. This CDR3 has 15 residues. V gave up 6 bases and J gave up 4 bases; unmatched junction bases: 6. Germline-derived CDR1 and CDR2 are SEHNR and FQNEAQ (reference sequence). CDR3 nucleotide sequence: TGTGCCAGCAGGCCGACAGGGGGCTCCGGAAACACCATATATTTT. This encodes CASRPTGGSGNTIYF.

The CDR3 coding sequence is TGTGCCAGCAGTCGCGGGGGGGGTGGCACAGATACGCAGTATTTT. This codes for CASSRGGGGTDTQYF. The chain couples TRBV28 to TRBJ2-3; 9 nucleotides align to TRBD2. Trimming cost V 5 bases and J 1 base; bases outside gene matches: 4. Per the germline V gene, CDR1 is MDHEN and CDR2 is SYDVKM. This CDR3 spans 15 amino acids.

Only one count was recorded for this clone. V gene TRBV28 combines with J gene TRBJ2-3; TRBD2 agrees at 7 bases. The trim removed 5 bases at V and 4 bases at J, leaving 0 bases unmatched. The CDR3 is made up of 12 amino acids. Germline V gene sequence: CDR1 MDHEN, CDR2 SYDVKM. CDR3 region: CASSGGADTQYF. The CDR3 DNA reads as TGTGCCAGCAGTGGGGGGGCAGATACGCAGTATTTT.

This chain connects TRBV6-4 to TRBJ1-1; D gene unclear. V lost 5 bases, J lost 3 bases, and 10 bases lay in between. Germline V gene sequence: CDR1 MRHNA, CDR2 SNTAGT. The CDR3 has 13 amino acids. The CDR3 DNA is TGTGCCAGCAGTCTTTCGGTTTACACTGAAGCTTTCTTT. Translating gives CASSLSVYTEAFF.

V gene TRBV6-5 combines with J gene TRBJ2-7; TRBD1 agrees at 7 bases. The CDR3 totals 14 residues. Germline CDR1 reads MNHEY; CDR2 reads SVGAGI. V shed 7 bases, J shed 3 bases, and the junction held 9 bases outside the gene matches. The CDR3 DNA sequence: TGTGCCAGCACCGACGGGACAGAGAACTACGAGCAGTACTTC. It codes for CASTDGTENYEQYF.

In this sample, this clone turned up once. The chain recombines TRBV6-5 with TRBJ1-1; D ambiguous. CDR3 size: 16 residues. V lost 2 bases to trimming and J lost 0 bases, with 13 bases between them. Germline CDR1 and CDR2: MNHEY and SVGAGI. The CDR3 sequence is CASSYPASVMNTEAFF. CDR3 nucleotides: TGTGCCAGCAGTTACCCAGCGAGCGTCATGAACACTGAAGCTTTCTTT.

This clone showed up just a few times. The CDR3 sequence is CASSLVTGKDQPQHF. For the CDR3, the DNA is TGCGCCAGCAGCTTGGTGACAGGGAAGGATCAGCCCCAGCATTTT. The V gene is TRBV5-1, the J gene TRBJ1-5; TRBD1 agrees at 7 bases. V was clipped by 0 bases and J by 5 bases; unmatched bases: 5. The germline gives CDR1 SGHRS, CDR2 YFSETQ. The CDR3 extends over 15 amino acids.

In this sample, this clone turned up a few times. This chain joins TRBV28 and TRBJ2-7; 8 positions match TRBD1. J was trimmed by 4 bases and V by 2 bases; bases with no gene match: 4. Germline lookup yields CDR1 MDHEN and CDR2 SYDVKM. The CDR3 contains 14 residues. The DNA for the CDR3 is TGTGCCAGCAGTTTAGCACAGGGGGAGTACGAGCAGTACTTC. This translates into CASSLAQGEYEQYF.

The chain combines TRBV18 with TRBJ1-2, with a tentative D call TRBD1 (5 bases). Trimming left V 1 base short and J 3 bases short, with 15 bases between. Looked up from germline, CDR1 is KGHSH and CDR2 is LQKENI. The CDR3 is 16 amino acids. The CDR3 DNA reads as TGTGCCAGCTCACCACAGTGGGGGGGTTCCGACTATGGCTACACCTTC. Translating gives CASSPQWGGSDYGYTF.

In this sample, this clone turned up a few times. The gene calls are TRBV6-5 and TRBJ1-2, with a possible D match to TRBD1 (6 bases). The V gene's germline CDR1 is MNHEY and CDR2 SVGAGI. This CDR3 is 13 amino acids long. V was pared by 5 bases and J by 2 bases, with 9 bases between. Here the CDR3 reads CASSPGTNYGYTF. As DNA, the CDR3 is TGTGCCAGCAGTCCCGGGACAAACTATGGCTACACCTTC.

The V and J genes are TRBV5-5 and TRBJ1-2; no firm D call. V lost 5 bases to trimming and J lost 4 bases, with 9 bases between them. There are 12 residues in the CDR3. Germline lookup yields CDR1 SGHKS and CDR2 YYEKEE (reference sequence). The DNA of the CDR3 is TGTGCCAGCAGGGAGACGTCCTATGGCTACACCTTC. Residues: CASRETSYGYTF.

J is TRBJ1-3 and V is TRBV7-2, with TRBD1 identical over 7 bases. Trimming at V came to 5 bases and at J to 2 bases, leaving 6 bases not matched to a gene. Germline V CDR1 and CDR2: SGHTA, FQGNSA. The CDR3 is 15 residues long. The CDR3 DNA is TGTGCCAGCAGCCCCCGGGACAGTCCTGGAAACACCATATATTTT. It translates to CASSPRDSPGNTIYF.

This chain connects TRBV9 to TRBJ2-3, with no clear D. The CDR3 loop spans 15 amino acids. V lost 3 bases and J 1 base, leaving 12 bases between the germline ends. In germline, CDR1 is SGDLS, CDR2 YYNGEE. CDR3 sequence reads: CASSAGMLGTDTQYF. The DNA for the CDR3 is TGTGCCAGCAGCGCTGGCATGCTAGGCACAGATACGCAGTATTTT.